Below are 10 T cell receptor beta chains sequenced from a single sample in a study of blood T cell repertoires in COVID-19. The method was immunoSEQ multiplex PCR; TCRdb's version includes in-frame clones alone and lacks a portion of them. This sample has about 130,000 clones, with around 88% found just once. The sequencing sample was made of peripheral blood. These receptor sequences come from a man in his fifties or sixties with acute or convalescent COVID-19.

The rearrangement links TRBV19 to TRBJ1-2, with 7 nucleotides matching TRBD1. Germline assignment: CDR1 LNHDA and CDR2 SQIVND (reference sequence). The CDR3 is 11 residues long. The CDR3 coding sequence is TGTGCAGCGACAGGGAACTATGGCTACACCTTC. Translation gives CAATGNYGYTF.

This chain connects TRBV2 to TRBJ1-6, with D tentatively TRBD1 (6 bases). In germline, CDR1 is SNHLY, CDR2 FYNNEI. The V gene lost 4 bases and the J gene lost 9 bases, with 13 bases spanning the gap. This CDR3 region has 14 residues. The CDR3, as DNA: TGTGCCAGCAGTGGCACAGGGTCGGGTTCACCCCTCCACTTT. Protein: CASSGTGSGSPLHF.

The rearrangement joins TRBV7-2 to TRBJ2-5; the D gene is possibly TRBD2 (6 bases). V lost 3 bases and J 1 base, leaving 12 bases between the germline ends. Germline loops: CDR1 SGHTA, CDR2 FQGNSA. The CDR3 covers 15 residues. The CDR3 nucleotides read TGTGCCAGCAGCTTGGGACTGGAGGGCCAAGAGACCCAGTACTTC. It codes for CASSLGLEGQETQYF.

The rearrangement joins TRBV20-1 to TRBJ1-5, with D unresolved. The germline V and J ends were trimmed by 3 bases and 4 bases, with 10 bases remaining between them. Germline CDR1 is DFQATT and CDR2 is SNEGSKA (reference sequence). The length of the CDR3 is 13 residues. CDR3 DNA sequence: TGCAGTGCTAGTACGGGGAATAATCAGCCCCAGCATTTT. Translated: CSASTGNNQPQHF.

The J gene is TRBJ2-1, the V gene TRBV7-2; no clear D. The CDR3 is 12 amino acids. From germline, CDR1 is SGHTA and CDR2 FQGNSA. With 1 base removed from V and 10 bases from J, the gap between germline ends came to 8 bases. CDR3: CASSLDRREQFF. The CDR3 DNA is TGTGCCAGCAGCTTAGACCGGCGGGAGCAGTTCTTC.

V and J are TRBV27 and TRBJ1-1; D call uncertain. The germline V gene has CDR1 MNHEY and CDR2 SMNVEV (reference sequence). Trimming shortened V by 4 bases and J by 4 bases, and 19 bases separated the two germline ends. The CDR3 has 16 residues. The CDR3 loop is CASSSRLITKSTEAFF. In DNA, the CDR3 is TGTGCCAGCAGTTCTCGACTTATAACCAAAAGCACTGAAGCTTTCTTT.

The chain uses TRBV5-4 and TRBJ2-5; 7 nucleotides line up with TRBD2. V lost 4 bases, J lost 3 bases, and 6 bases stayed unmatched. Per the germline V gene, CDR1 is SGHNT and CDR2 is YYREEE (reference sequence). The CDR3 length is 14 residues. The CDR3 loop is CASSLSSGEETQYF. In DNA form, the CDR3 reads TGTGCCAGCAGCCTGTCTAGCGGCGAAGAGACCCAGTACTTC.

The V gene is TRBV20-1, the J gene TRBJ2-7; 9 bases map to TRBD2. The V and J ends lost 3 bases and 3 bases, in that order; junction bases with no gene match: 12. Germline V gene data show CDR1 as DFQATT and CDR2 as SNEGSKA (reference sequence). CDR3 length equals 16 residues. Written as DNA, the CDR3 is TGCAGTGCTAGTAGCGGGGCGGGAGGGCTGAACTACGAGCAGTACTTC. It specifies CSASSGAGGLNYEQYF.

This sequence joins TRBV5-1 and TRBJ2-1; TRBD2 aligns across 11 bases. V shed 7 bases, J shed 7 bases, and the junction held 16 bases outside the gene matches. CDR3 length equals 17 residues. Per the germline V gene, CDR1 is SGHRS and CDR2 is YFSETQ. The CDR3, as DNA: TGCGCCAGCGGACCTTTCCTAACTAGCGGGGGTAGTAATGAGCAGTTCTTC. Translated, it gives CASGPFLTSGGSNEQFF.

This clone has a single count. The chain uses TRBV20-1 and TRBJ2-1, with D hard to call. The V gene lost 3 bases and the J gene lost 6 bases, with 15 bases spanning the gap. Germline assignment: CDR1 DFQATT and CDR2 SNEGSKA (reference sequence). The length of the CDR3 is 14 residues. CDR3 bases: TGCAGTGCTAGTGACGAAAGTGGGCCCAATGAGCAGTTCTTC. It is translated as CSASDESGPNEQFF.